This record covers a single T cell receptor beta chain. Its antigen is unknown. The record originates from a study of cytomegalovirus exposure and HLA in healthy donors. The ends were cut back, 0 bases at V and 3 bases at J, with 18 bases in the middle. Germline V gene data show CDR1 as WSHSY and CDR2 as SAAADI. The CDR3 length is 17 residues. Regarding the study as a whole: The study put 150 or so TCR beta chains on its list as cytomegalovirus-associated. Analyses of presence and absence presupposed an approximately uniform sequencing depth across donors. Later analysis reportedly placed an Asian-associated ancestry cluster below the approximately 730-donor mean in N-insertions.

The PCR used 60 Vbeta and 13 Jbeta primers. Data came from immunoSEQ multiplex PCR; TCRdb stores just in-frame clones and leaves some out. This sample has 110,000 or so clones, with about 68% found just once. The source is a woman aged 45-65 years in good health and CMV-seropositive. The rearrangement links TRBV10-2 to TRBJ2-7; tentative D call: TRBD2 (6 bases). Sequencing input: PBMCs. As DNA, the CDR3 is TGCGCCAGCAGTGAGTCCCACTCAGGAGGGAGTTTCTACGAGCAGTACTTC. This translates into CASSESHSGGSFYEQYF.